This TCR beta chain is drawn from a study of somatic mutations in cytotoxic T cells in rheumatoid arthritis. Study at large: It was right after diagnosis, before any treatment, that patient blood (around 33 ml EDTA) was drawn. Sorting by flow gave nearly 100% purity for some V beta antibody-stained T-cell populations, including V beta1+ cells sequenced for TCRB.

A word on this clone: The antigen remains undetermined.

Findings of the study overall: An age-related increase in CD8+ clonality was seen in rheumatoid arthritis patients but not in healthy controls.

Measured with immunoSEQ multiplex PCR; TCRdb has only the in-frame clones, and not every one. The sample yields under 2,500 clones, roughly 85% seen once. The CDR3 length is 14 residues. The germline gives CDR1 SNHLY, CDR2 FYNNEI. V trimming: 5 bases; J trimming: 11 bases; junction bases outside the gene matches: 11. The sequence was collected from a man between 60 and 70 years old with rheumatoid arthritis. The sequenced sample was CD8+ T cells sorted from blood. The genes are TRBV2 and TRBJ1-5, with TRBD1 matching over 8 bases. CDR3 region: CASSLDRVNQSQHF. CDR3 DNA: TGTGCCAGCAGTCTGGACAGGGTGAATCAATCCCAGCATTTT.